This TCR beta chain is drawn from a study of lymphopenia after photon versus proton radiotherapy. General study findings and limits: Survival link was tested only in deceased patients; proton benefit remains a possibility. After lymphocyte nadir, photon-treated repertoires showed oligoclonal expansion, especially CD8+ Temra. A bigger post-nadir fall in TCR diversity correlated inversely with survival time in deceased patients. Under photons, naive T cells and diversity fell while effector/memory populations rose.

Profiled with immunoSEQ multiplex PCR; TCRdb holds only in-frame clones, not every one. The sample yields about 24,000 clones, nearly 85% seen once. J lost 6 bases, V lost 4 bases, and 13 bases had no gene match. The CDR3 covers 17 residues. The germline CDR1 and CDR2 sequences are LGHNA and YSLEER. Comment on this clone: Antigen: not known.

V usage is TRBV4-3 and J usage is TRBJ2-2; TRBD1 aligns across 8 bases. The material sequenced was peripheral blood, taken from a patient treated with proton-based radiotherapy. The source of this sequence is a woman aged 70-85 years with pancreatic cancer. In DNA, the CDR3 is TGCGCCAGCAGCCCGCAGGGGGCGGCCCGTGGTGCCGGGGAGCTGTTTTTT. Protein sequence: CASSPQGAARGAGELFF.